The subject of this entry is one T cell receptor (beta chain). What it binds is unknown. This sample stems from a study of blood T cells in healthy people across ages. The length of the CDR3 is 13 residues. The germline V gene has CDR1 SGHRS and CDR2 YFSETQ. Trimming stripped 2 bases from V and 7 bases from J, with 12 bases between. Findings and caveats of the study: Total diversity from one million sequenced T cells was likely underestimated.

A second PCR of roughly 7 to 11 cycles used a sample-barcoded 5' primer and a J-beta primer mix. TCRdb recomputed calls from the 5' RACE reads with MiXCR, one row per CDR3 protein. The sample records some 1.6 million distinct CDR3 sequences, about 35% being singletons. Isolation yielded PBMCs, at least 7 million per sample, in every case. The authors extracted at least 5.5 micrograms of total RNA per sample. This receptor was identified in a woman aged 25 to 39 in good health. The chain recombines TRBV5-1 with TRBJ1-1; D is uncertain. Sequencing used blood. In DNA, the CDR3 is TGCGCCAGCAGCTTCCCCAACACCTATGAAGCTTTCTTT. Translation gives CASSFPNTYEAFF. Together with reference TRBV5-1 and TRBJ1-1, the CDR3 gives the full variable domain: KAGVTQTPRYLIKTRGQQVTLSCSPISGHRSVSWYQQTPGQGLQFLFEYFSETQRNKGNFPGRFSGRQFSNSRSEMNVSTLELGDSALYLCASSFPNTYEAFFGQGTRLTVV.